Presented here are 20 T cell receptor beta chains from one specimen sequenced in a study of OX40 agonist ivuxolimab in advanced cancers. Some clones are missing from TCRdb's copy, which holds only in-frame ones; the method was immunoSEQ multiplex PCR. The sample carries more than 60,000 clones, roughly 84% recorded once. Sample: CD4+ or CD8+ T cells sorted from blood, taken in a trial of the OX40 agonist ivuxolimab. These receptors all come from an adult with an advanced solid tumor such as melanoma, head and neck, liver or kidney cancer.

The chain uses TRBV5-1 and TRBJ2-7; 9 bases align to TRBD1. This CDR3 contains 16 residues. Germline V gene sequence: CDR1 SGHRS, CDR2 YFSETQ. The V segment lost 5 bases and the J segment 4 bases; nucleotides outside the gene matches: 13. CDR3 protein: CASSEGPRTGDYEQYF. The CDR3 DNA follows: TGCGCCAGCAGTGAAGGGCCACGGACAGGGGATTACGAGCAGTACTTC.

The genes are TRBV20-1 and TRBJ1-4; D ambiguous. Per the germline V gene, CDR1 is DFQATT and CDR2 is SNEGSKA (reference sequence). Deletions cut 5 bases from V and 8 bases from J, with 9 bases between. This CDR3 has 11 amino acids. CDR3 protein: CSAQGPEKLFF. Written as DNA, the CDR3 is TGCAGTGCTCAAGGCCCGGAAAAACTGTTTTTT.

J is TRBJ2-7 and V is TRBV2; a weak D match, TRBD2 (6 bases). Trimming left V 7 bases short and J 0 bases short, with 13 bases between. This CDR3 spans 14 amino acids. Per germline, CDR1 SNHLY and CDR2 FYNNEI. The CDR3 coding sequence is TGTGCCAGCAAAGGGGACTTCATCTCCTACGAGCAGTACTTC. Its protein product is CASKGDFISYEQYF.

The J gene is TRBJ2-7, the V gene TRBV2; a weak D match, TRBD1 (5 bases). The CDR3 runs to 13 residues. Germline CDR1 SNHLY, CDR2 FYNNEI. Trimming cost V 7 bases and J 0 bases, with 10 bases left between them. The CDR3 DNA reads as TGTGCCAGCATTCGACAGTCCTCCTACGAGCAGTACTTC. As protein: CASIRQSSYEQYF.

The chain carries TRBV5-1 and TRBJ2-3, with TRBD1 identical over 9 bases. Germline CDR1 reads SGHRS; CDR2 reads YFSETQ. CDR3 size: 15 residues. V lost 3 bases, J lost 3 bases, and 5 bases stayed unmatched. In DNA form, the CDR3 reads TGCGCCAGCAGCTCGGGGGACAGGGAGACAGATACGCAGTATTTT. The encoded protein is CASSSGDRETDTQYF.

The V and J genes are TRBV5-1 and TRBJ1-4; D possibly corresponds to TRBD1 (6 bases). V was clipped by 4 bases and J by 4 bases, with 14 bases between them. Germline V gene sequence: CDR1 SGHRS, CDR2 YFSETQ. The CDR3 runs to 15 residues. The CDR3 here is CASSPGGRHNEKLFF. CDR3 sequence (DNA): TGCGCCAGCAGCCCCGGGGGGCGGCATAATGAAAAACTGTTTTTT.

The V and J genes are TRBV28 and TRBJ1-2, with 9 bases fitting TRBD1. V lost 4 bases to trimming and J lost 8 bases; unmatched junction nucleotides: 8. The CDR3 is made up of 14 amino acids. Germline-derived CDR1 and CDR2 are MDHEN and SYDVKM. The CDR3 region is CASSSGQGGGGYTF. The CDR3 DNA sequence: TGTGCCAGCAGTTCGGGACAGGGAGGAGGCGGCTACACCTTC.

This clone was counted once. The genes are TRBV28 and TRBJ2-5; tentatively, D is TRBD1 (5 bases). V lost 5 bases, J lost 2 bases, and 15 bases lay in between. This CDR3 contains 15 residues. Germline loops: CDR1 MDHEN, CDR2 SYDVKM. The CDR3 is CASSPDRNRQETQYF. Written as DNA, the CDR3 is TGTGCCAGCAGTCCCGACAGAAACAGACAAGAGACCCAGTACTTC.

The chain uses TRBV28 and TRBJ1-5; TRBD1 agrees at 8 bases. The length of the CDR3 is 14 residues. Germline V gene data show CDR1 as MDHEN and CDR2 as SYDVKM. J was trimmed by 7 bases and V by 6 bases; bases with no gene match: 8. The CDR3 here is CASRGQGHGQPQHF. In nucleotides, the CDR3 is TGTGCCAGCAGAGGACAGGGTCATGGGCAGCCCCAGCATTTT.

The chain employs TRBV7-8 and TRBJ1-6, with D unclear. Germline loops: CDR1 SGHVS, CDR2 FQNEAQ. This CDR3 has 14 amino acids. V dropped 1 base and J dropped 7 bases, with 8 bases sitting between them. The CDR3, as DNA: TGTGCCAGCAGCTTAGTTACTCGGAATTCACCCCTCCACTTT. As protein: CASSLVTRNSPLHF.

This clone has a handful of counts. The CDR3 sequence is CASSVSDRDYNEQFF. CDR3 sequence (DNA): TGTGCCAGCAGTGTTTCGGACAGGGACTACAATGAGCAGTTCTTC. The chain is built from TRBV6-4 and TRBJ2-1; 8 nucleotides match TRBD1. Germline V gene lookup returns CDR1 MRHNA and CDR2 SNTAGT. The CDR3 is 15 amino acids. V lost 4 bases, J lost 3 bases, and 5 bases stayed unmatched.

V and J are TRBV7-8 and TRBJ1-3, with 10 bases lining up with TRBD1. Germline-derived CDR1 and CDR2 are SGHVS and FQNEAQ. The V gene end was trimmed by 3 bases and the J gene end by 4 bases; junction bases not matched to a gene: 6. The CDR3 length is 16 residues. This CDR3 reads CASSFRTGGLGNTIYF. The CDR3 DNA reads as TGTGCCAGCAGCTTTCGGACAGGGGGATTGGGAAACACCATATATTTT.

V and J are TRBV29-1 and TRBJ2-2, with D possibly being TRBD1 (5 bases). Germline values: CDR1 SQVTM, CDR2 ANQGSEA. The CDR3 is 14 residues long. V gave up 4 bases and J gave up 7 bases, with 16 bases separating them. Written as DNA, the CDR3 is TGCAGCGTTGTCAAAGGTTCAGGACACGGGGAGCTGTTTTTT. Amino acid sequence: CSVVKGSGHGELFF.

The V call is TRBV6-1, the J call TRBJ2-2, with 10 bases that match TRBD2. V lost 10 bases, J lost 6 bases, and 11 bases stayed unmatched. CDR1 and CDR2 (germline): MNHNS, SASEGT. CDR3 length: 15 residues. The CDR3 spells CATKGTSGVPGELFF. In DNA form, the CDR3 reads TGTGCCACCAAGGGAACTAGCGGGGTACCCGGGGAGCTGTTTTTT.

V and J are TRBV7-2 and TRBJ2-7; D perhaps matches TRBD1 (5 bases). Trimming pared 2 bases from V and 3 bases from J, leaving 11 bases between. The CDR3 runs 14 residues. Germline CDR1 reads SGHTA; CDR2 reads FQGNSA. CDR3 amino acids: CASSLIAGIYEQYF. The CDR3, as DNA: TGTGCCAGCAGCTTAATTGCAGGGATCTACGAGCAGTACTTC.

The chain recombines TRBV7-3 with TRBJ2-7; 14 bases are a match to TRBD2. CDR3 length: 18 amino acids. CDR1 and CDR2 from the germline V gene are SGHTA and FQGTGA. V trimming: 1 base; J trimming: 2 bases; junction bases outside the gene matches: 7. The DNA for the CDR3 is TGTGCCAGCAGCTTAAAGCCCACGGGACTAGCGGGGGCCTACGAGCAGTACTTC. It translates to CASSLKPTGLAGAYEQYF.

The gene calls are TRBV2 and TRBJ2-4; D is unresolved. The CDR3 is made up of 15 amino acids. The germline V and J ends were trimmed by 4 bases and 0 bases, with 10 bases remaining between them. Germline loops: CDR1 SNHLY, CDR2 FYNNEI. This chain's CDR3 is CASSGVWEAKNIQYF. The CDR3 bases are TGTGCCAGCAGTGGCGTTTGGGAAGCCAAAAACATTCAGTACTTC.

J is TRBJ1-1 and V is TRBV6-1; D is undetermined. The CDR3 sequence is 14 residues long. The V end was cut by 0 bases, the J end by 3 bases, with 8 bases between. Germline CDR1 MNHNS, CDR2 SASEGT. This CDR3 reads CASSEASKYTEAFF. CDR3 nucleotides: TGTGCCAGCAGTGAAGCGTCCAAGTACACTGAAGCTTTCTTT.

The rearrangement links TRBV2 to TRBJ2-5; D is undetermined. The V and J ends lost 6 bases and 4 bases respectively, with 3 bases between them. CDR1 is SNHLY, CDR2 FYNNEI, per germline. The CDR3 sequence is 10 residues long. The CDR3 DNA follows: TGTGCCAGCAGCCTAGAGACCCAGTACTTC. Translating it yields CASSLETQYF.

This chain links TRBV5-1 with TRBJ2-3; TRBD1 matches at 7 bases. Per the germline V gene, CDR1 is SGHRS and CDR2 is YFSETQ. Trimming cost V 0 bases and J 10 bases; bases outside gene matches: 14. The CDR3 is 16 amino acids. Here the CDR3 reads CASSLDTGAGTPSQYF. As DNA, the CDR3 is TGCGCCAGCAGCTTGGATACAGGGGCCGGGACCCCGTCGCAGTATTTT.